Here is one T cell receptor beta chain with its context. This clone was seen only a few times. This clone's antigen is unknown. No base quality information exists; no much larger clone differs at one position. The data were taken from a study of blood T cell repertoires in COVID-19 (dated by TCRdb to 2020 to 2022). About the study as a whole: Samples from collaborators originated in the United States, Italy and Spain and spanned both the acute and convalescent phases of COVID-19. Deeply sampled blood TCRbeta repertoires from subjects exposed to, actively infected with, or recovered from COVID-19 were included in the dataset. A de-identified subject ID, COVID-19 status, age in years and sex were almost always included in the sample metadata. The repertoires were made available in a free public database intended to serve as a resource for research on the immune response to SARS-CoV-2. The material from the prospective study consisted of cDNA or gDNA derived from T cells, B-cell-depleted T cells, or PBMCs. Where available, HLA class I and class II types were obtained from metadata supplied by the sample provider rather than from assay-based typing. Samples came from the ongoing ImmuneRACE study (first 160 participants) plus 1,254 subjects from 6 global collaborators. Summary of the overall study and its limitations: The amount of clinical and demographic metadata varied by source and participant and was provided uncurated.

Each collaborating institution followed its own protocols to collect whole blood in K2EDTA tubes. For TCRbeta analysis, collaborator samples were shipped as frozen whole blood, as isolated PBMCs, or as DNA extracted from either sample type. TCRbeta CDR3 regions were amplified from genomic DNA by means of the immunoSEQ Assay, a bias-controlled multiplex PCR. The authors processed their data as follows. The number of nucleated cells in each sample was estimated from the amplification of reference gene primers within the assay. Sequence reads were collapsed and filtered to measure the absolute abundance of every unique TCRbeta CDR3 rearrangement. For each sample, productive Simpson clonality was calculated as the square root of Simpson's diversity index over productive rearrangements. TCRdb provides this immuneACCESS table in a form limited to in-frame rearrangements. Some clones are lacking; in checked studies, under half of them reflect an unresolved V gene, and why the rest are absent is not known. That table is the source of V, J and clone size, and D and trimming were worked out from the DNA. For this sample the table gives a few hundred thousand clones, of which 85% were detected only once. The leading ten clones occupy about 3.6% of the sample.

The germline V gene provides CDR1 SGHRS and CDR2 YFSETQ. The germline V end is reduced by 5 bases and the J end by 5 bases; junction bases left unmatched: 10. The CDR3 has 14 amino acids, counting the end cysteine and phenylalanine. Of the read, only the CDR3 DNA is kept; its 42 bases are in frame from base 1. The clonotype was recovered from a woman under 30 with acute or convalescent COVID-19. The chain couples TRBV5-1 to TRBJ2-7; 7 of the junction bases match TRBD2. Sequencing was done on a sample of peripheral blood. The DNA sequence is given as TGCGCCAGCAGGGGAGGGACGGATCGCCACGAGCAGTACTTC. This yields the protein CASRGGTDRHEQYF. Supplemented by the reference TRBV5-1 and TRBJ2-7 proteins around the CDR3, the complete variable domain is KAGVTQTPRYLIKTRGQQVTLSCSPISGHRSVSWYQQTPGQGLQFLFEYFSETQRNKGNFPGRFSGRQFSNSRSEMNVSTLELGDSALYLCASRGGTDRHEQYFGPGTRLTVT.